This T cell receptor (beta chain) is from a study of T cells in Graves' hyperthyroidism and ophthalmopathy. At least ten counts were recorded for this clonotype. RNA transcripts served as the template for amplifying TCR beta CDR3 regions. An initial round of RT-PCR targeting the TCR CDR3 relied on the HTBI primer set. TCRdb itself ran the multiplex PCR reads through MiXCR, one entry per CDR3 protein. There are 400,000 to 600,000 distinct CDR3 sequences in the sample; around 21% occur only once, and about a quarter lies in the top ten. Germline CDR1 and CDR2: MNHNS and SASEGT. Trimming removed 6 bases from V and 6 bases from J; junction bases left unmatched: 10. The CDR3 has 14 residues.

This clonotype originated in a man between 18 and 29 years old with Graves' hyperthyroidism. Sequencing was performed on blood. The V gene is TRBV6-1, the J gene TRBJ1-2, with TRBD1 matching 7 bases. The CDR3 region has the DNA TGTGCCAGCAGCCCGAGGGGGCTTCGTGATGGCTACACCTTC. Residues: CASSPRGLRDGYTF.